The 30 T cell receptor beta chains listed next were all sequenced from one sample in a study of T cells after posttransplantation cyclophosphamide. Repertoires were generated with immunoSEQ multiplex PCR, while TCRdb's copy carries only in-frame clones and drops some. The sample includes 20,000 to 30,000 clones, roughly 86% of them seen just once. Sequenced material: PBMCs. The receptors stem from a woman in her sixties or seventies with a blood cancer, CMV-positive, and with a related stem cell donor.

The chain combines TRBV15 with TRBJ2-5; tentative D call: TRBD2 (6 bases). V lost 6 bases and J 5 bases, leaving 19 bases between the germline ends. Germline CDR1 is LNHNV and CDR2 is YYDKDF (reference sequence). The CDR3 covers 15 residues. CDR3 loop: CATRGPSAGLETQYF. The CDR3 coding sequence is TGTGCCACCAGAGGACCATCGGCGGGACTCGAGACCCAGTACTTC.

This rearrangement joins TRBV18 to TRBJ2-3; 12 bases fit TRBD2. Trimming at V came to 0 bases and at J to 0 bases, leaving 1 base not matched to a gene. The germline CDR1 and CDR2 sequences are KGHSH and LQKENI. The CDR3 spans 17 residues. The CDR3 loop reads CASSPPGLAGSTDTQYF. CDR3 bases: TGTGCCAGCTCACCACCGGGACTAGCGGGTAGCACAGATACGCAGTATTTT.

The genes are TRBV7-9 and TRBJ2-1; 11 nucleotides align to TRBD2. Germline values: CDR1 SEHNR, CDR2 FQNEAQ (reference sequence). The CDR3 consists of 16 residues. The ends lost 5 bases at V and 3 bases at J; junction bases unmatched: 6. The CDR3 DNA reads as TGTGCCAGCAGCACAACGACTAGCGGGATCTACAATGAGCAGTTCTTC. Translated, it gives CASSTTTSGIYNEQFF. The whole variable domain, remainder taken from reference TRBV7-9 and TRBJ2-1, is DTGVSQNPRHKITKRGQNVTFRCDPISEHNRLYWYRQTLGQGPEFLTYFQNEAQLEKSRLLSDRFSAERPKGSFSTLEIQRTEQGDSAMYLCASSTTTSGIYNEQFFGPGTRLTVL.

In its sample, this clone was seen once. The chain recombines TRBV6-4 with TRBJ2-3; 7 nucleotides match TRBD2. The V and J ends lost 2 bases and 6 bases, in that order; junction bases with no gene match: 8. The CDR3 is made up of 15 amino acids. The germline CDR1 and CDR2 sequences are MRHNA and SNTAGT. The CDR3 coding sequence is TGTGCCAGCAGTGACGGGGGGGAGGGCCCCGATACGCAGTATTTT. It yields the protein CASSDGGEGPDTQYF.

This rearrangement joins TRBV7-2 to TRBJ1-1; a weak D match, TRBD1 (5 bases). V was clipped by 5 bases and J by 2 bases, with 15 bases between them. This CDR3 is 15 amino acids long. CDR1 and CDR2 (germline): SGHTA, FQGNSA. CDR3 in DNA: TGTGCCAGCAGCCTTGGTGGACACTATAACACTGAAGCTTTCTTT. This gives the protein CASSLGGHYNTEAFF.

This rearrangement joins TRBV11-2 to TRBJ2-7; no firm D call. The CDR3 is 13 residues long. Germline lookup yields CDR1 SGHAT and CDR2 FQNNGV. Trimming cost V 0 bases and J 4 bases, with 7 bases left between them. The CDR3 here is CASSLDVRYEQYF. CDR3 in DNA: TGTGCCAGCAGCTTAGATGTACGGTACGAGCAGTACTTC.

The chain links TRBV19 to TRBJ2-5; TRBD2 matches 11 bases. The V and J ends lost 5 bases and 4 bases, in that order; junction bases with no gene match: 6. Germline lookup yields CDR1 LNHDA and CDR2 SQIVND (reference sequence). This CDR3 region has 15 residues. CDR3 residues: CASSPLAGGLETQYF. CDR3 coding DNA: TGTGCCAGTAGTCCATTAGCGGGAGGGTTAGAGACCCAGTACTTC.

The V call is TRBV5-5, the J call TRBJ2-1; a possible D gene is TRBD1 (5 bases). Germline assignment: CDR1 SGHKS and CDR2 YYEKEE (reference sequence). V shed 1 base and J shed 0 bases, with 11 bases lying between them. The CDR3 is 16 residues long. CDR3 nucleotide sequence: TGTGCCAGCAGCTTGAGACAGTCACACTCCTACAATGAGCAGTTCTTC. Protein sequence: CASSLRQSHSYNEQFF.

The chain carries TRBV6-6 and TRBJ1-1, with 9 bases fitting TRBD1. Germline V gene data show CDR1 as MNHNY and CDR2 as SVGAGI (reference sequence). V was clipped by 6 bases and J by 2 bases; unmatched bases: 10. CDR3 length equals 16 residues. CDR3 coding DNA: TGTGCCAGCAGCCCTCACCGGGACAGGGCAAACACTGAAGCTTTCTTT. Residues: CASSPHRDRANTEAFF.

The chain employs TRBV9 and TRBJ2-7, with 11 bases fitting TRBD2. The germline gives CDR1 SGDLS, CDR2 YYNGEE. Losses at the gene ends were 0 bases for V and 5 bases for J; bases not matched to a gene: 10. CDR3 length equals 17 residues. The CDR3 DNA reads as TGTGCCAGCAGCGTAGCCTCGGTGGTAGCGGGAGGGAACGAGCAGTACTTC. Translating gives CASSVASVVAGGNEQYF.

This chain joins TRBV5-6 and TRBJ1-4; D not certain. With 4 bases removed from V and 8 bases from J, the gap between germline ends came to 9 bases. The CDR3 length is 12 residues. In germline, CDR1 is SGHDT, CDR2 YYEEEE. The CDR3 nucleotides are TGTGCCAGCAGCCTGGCGGAGGAAAAACTGTTTTTT. It codes for CASSLAEEKLFF.

The chain is built from TRBV25-1 and TRBJ1-2; 7 bases map to TRBD1. V dropped 6 bases and J dropped 4; count of bases not matched to a gene: 17. The V gene's germline CDR1 is MGHDK and CDR2 SYGVNS. The CDR3 runs 17 residues. CDR3 residues: CASSSDPGGRGAYGYTF. The CDR3 DNA reads TGTGCCAGCAGCTCAGACCCCGGGGGCAGGGGGGCCTATGGCTACACCTTC.

The chain is built from TRBV5-4 and TRBJ2-1, with 7 positions matching TRBD2. Germline CDR1 reads SGHNT; CDR2 reads YYREEE (reference sequence). This CDR3 comprises 15 residues. V lost 2 bases to trimming and J lost 5 bases; unmatched junction nucleotides: 7. The CDR3 bases are TGTGCCAGCAGCTTCGAAGCGGGACCGGACAATGAGCAGTTCTTC. The encoded protein is CASSFEAGPDNEQFF.

This sequence joins TRBV18 and TRBJ2-1, with TRBD2 matching over 11 bases. The ends lost 0 bases at V and 1 base at J; junction bases unmatched: 5. The CDR3 runs to 18 residues. Germline values: CDR1 KGHSH, CDR2 LQKENI. CDR3 in amino acids: CASSPPGLAGGSYNEQFF. In DNA form, the CDR3 reads TGTGCCAGCTCACCACCGGGGCTAGCGGGGGGTTCCTACAATGAGCAGTTCTTC.

This clone occurred a few times. The chain uses TRBV29-1 and TRBJ1-3; 9 positions match TRBD1. The CDR3 contains 14 residues. Unmatched junction bases numbered 2, after V lost 5 bases and J lost 0 bases. Germline loops: CDR1 SQVTM, CDR2 ANQGSEA. The CDR3 bases are TGCAGCGTTTCGACAGGGGGCTCTGGAAACACCATATATTTT. Amino acids: CSVSTGGSGNTIYF. Combining the CDR3 with reference TRBV29-1 and TRBJ1-3 gives the whole variable domain SAVISQKPSRDICQRGTSLTIQCQVDSQVTMMFWYRQQPGQSLTLIATANQGSEATYESGFVIDKFPISRPNLTFSTLTVSNMSPEDSSIYLCSVSTGGSGNTIYFGEGSWLTVV.

The J gene is TRBJ2-1, the V gene TRBV10-1; possible D gene TRBD2, 6 bases. CDR3 length: 13 amino acids. The germline gives CDR1 WNHNN, CDR2 SYGVQD (reference sequence). V gave up 1 base and J gave up 6 bases, with 7 bases separating them. DNA for the CDR3: TGCGCCAGCAGTGAGTTGACTAGCAATGAGCAGTTCTTC. It translates to CASSELTSNEQFF.

This chain uses TRBV11-2 with TRBJ2-3; 8 bases are shared with TRBD2. The CDR3 length is 14 residues. V lost 3 bases, J lost 1 base, and 0 bases stayed unmatched. In germline, CDR1 is SGHAT, CDR2 FQNNGV. CDR3 sequence reads: CASSLGLGTDTQYF. CDR3 in DNA: TGTGCCAGCAGCTTGGGACTAGGCACAGATACGCAGTATTTT.

The rearrangement joins TRBV5-4 to TRBJ2-7; 7 nucleotides agree with TRBD1. Germline V lookup: CDR1 SGHNT, CDR2 YYREEE (reference sequence). The CDR3 length is 15 residues. Unmatched junction bases numbered 12, after V lost 2 bases and J lost 7 bases. The CDR3 DNA sequence: TGTGCCAGCAGCTTTCCGGGACAGAGGGCTTTTGAGCAGTACTTC. Protein product: CASSFPGQRAFEQYF.

Only one count was recorded for this clone. The chain has TRBV18 and TRBJ1-2, with 7 bases that match TRBD1. Per the germline V gene, CDR1 is KGHSH and CDR2 is LQKENI. With 6 bases clipped from V and 1 base from J, the junction kept 11 bases outside the gene matches. This CDR3 is 16 amino acids long. The CDR3 bases are TGTGCCAGCTCGCCATCTATCCGACAGGGTAACTATGGCTACACCTTC. Translating gives CASSPSIRQGNYGYTF. The complete variable domain, with remaining parts taken from reference TRBV18 and TRBJ1-2, reads NAGVMQNPRHLVRRRGQEARLRCSPMKGHSHVYWYRQLPEEGLKFMVYLQKENIIDESGMPKERFSAEFPKEGPSILRIQQVVRGDSAAYFCASSPSIRQGNYGYTFGSGTRLTVV.

The genes are TRBV6-5 and TRBJ2-7; perhaps TRBD2 as D (6 bases). The CDR3 runs 16 residues. The germline V gene encodes CDR1 MNHEY and CDR2 SVGAGI. Trimming took off 4 bases at V and 6 bases at J, with 22 bases between the two ends. The CDR3 region is CASSSPPEGLGFEQYF. The CDR3 DNA sequence: TGTGCCAGCAGTTCCCCTCCGGAGGGGTTGGGGTTCGAGCAGTACTTC.

This rearrangement joins TRBV7-9 to TRBJ2-1; D is perhaps TRBD2 (5 bases). CDR3 size: 18 residues. CDR1 and CDR2 from the germline V gene are SEHNR and FQNEAQ (reference sequence). V lost 5 bases and J lost 1, with 21 bases in between. The CDR3 reads CASSPLKPMLASYNEQFF. CDR3 DNA sequence: TGTGCCAGCAGCCCCCTGAAGCCAATGCTAGCTTCCTACAATGAGCAGTTCTTC.

As regards this clone: The junction departs from the called germline gene at one end, perhaps through a read error. This same CDR3 is encoded by further DNA sequences in the sample. The rearrangement joins TRBV7-2 to TRBJ2-7; no clear D gene. This CDR3 has 14 residues. Germline-derived CDR1 and CDR2 are SGHTA and FQGNSA. The CDR3 protein is CASSLAWAQHEQYF. CDR3 DNA sequence: TGTGCCAGCAGCTTAGCTTGGGCTCAGCACGAGCAATACTTC.

V usage is TRBV4-1 and J usage is TRBJ2-3; 7 bases are a match to TRBD2. The germline gives CDR1 MGHRA, CDR2 YSYEKL. CDR3 size: 15 residues. V lost 4 bases, J lost 5 bases, and 9 bases stayed unmatched. The CDR3 region has the DNA TGCGCCAGCAGCCTAGAAGCGGGACTCAGAGATACGCAGTATTTT. Protein sequence: CASSLEAGLRDTQYF.

A note on this clone: The junction shows a germline mismatch at one end, possibly a read error. The J gene is TRBJ2-1, the V gene TRBV29-1; 9 nucleotides agree with TRBD2. CDR3 length equals 11 residues. CDR1 and CDR2 from the germline V gene are SQVTM and ANQGSEA. CDR3 coding DNA: TGCAGCGTTGGGCTCAGCGGGAGGAATCTCTTC. It yields the protein CSVGLSGRNLF.

The chain joins TRBV9 to TRBJ1-1, with TRBD1 matching over 11 bases. Per germline, CDR1 SGDLS and CDR2 YYNGEE. J gave up 7 bases and V 4 bases, and 6 bases lay outside the gene matches. The CDR3 is 14 residues long. The CDR3 loop is CASSLGQGAGEAFF. The CDR3 coding sequence is TGTGCCAGCAGCCTAGGACAGGGGGCGGGTGAAGCTTTCTTT.

The chain recombines TRBV2 with TRBJ2-1; D may be TRBD1 (7 bases). The germline V gene has CDR1 SNHLY and CDR2 FYNNEI. Trimming shortened V by 7 bases and J by 6 bases, and 13 bases separated the two germline ends. The CDR3 runs 13 residues. The CDR3 reads CASTGDRVNEQFF. CDR3 in DNA: TGTGCCAGCACGGGAGACAGGGTCAATGAGCAGTTCTTC.

This chain connects TRBV7-9 to TRBJ1-1; 8 nucleotides match TRBD1. With V trimmed by 7 bases and J by 1 base, 5 bases remained unmatched. The CDR3 has 14 amino acids. Germline CDR1 SEHNR, CDR2 FQNEAQ (reference sequence). The CDR3 spells CASTAGGANTEAFF. The CDR3 DNA follows: TGTGCCAGCACAGCAGGGGGCGCGAACACTGAAGCTTTCTTT.

V gene TRBV27 combines with J gene TRBJ1-1, with TRBD1 identical over 7 bases. The V gene's germline CDR1 is MNHEY and CDR2 SMNVEV (reference sequence). The length of the CDR3 is 15 residues. Trimming took 6 bases from V and 1 from J; bases not matched to a gene: 8. Written as DNA, the CDR3 is TGTGCCAGCAGAGTCGCGGACAGGCAGAACACTGAAGCTTTCTTT. Protein product: CASRVADRQNTEAFF.

The J gene is TRBJ2-1, the V gene TRBV19, with 8 bases identical to TRBD2. Trimming took 6 bases from V and 1 from J; bases not matched to a gene: 5. There are 15 residues in the CDR3. Germline values: CDR1 LNHDA, CDR2 SQIVND (reference sequence). The DNA of the CDR3 is TGTGCCAGTAGGCTAGCGGGTCGTTCCTACAATGAGCAGTTCTTC. It translates to CASRLAGRSYNEQFF.

The chain recombines TRBV7-2 with TRBJ2-5; 7 bases map to TRBD2. Losses at the gene ends were 0 bases for V and 5 bases for J; bases not matched to a gene: 6. Germline V gene data show CDR1 as SGHTA and CDR2 as FQGNSA. This CDR3 has 15 amino acids. The CDR3 DNA sequence: TGTGCCAGCAGCTTAGCGGGAGGGTTTGCGGAGACCCAGTACTTC. It codes for CASSLAGGFAETQYF.